These T cell receptor beta chains were read from a single sample in a study of T cell responses to AZD1222 COVID-19 vaccine. Profiled with immunoSEQ multiplex PCR; TCRdb holds only in-frame clones, not every one. The sample lists about 150,000 clones; roughly 90% were seen once. Sample: peripheral blood, taken 28 days after the second AZD1222 dose. The receptors stem from an adult who received the AZD1222 COVID-19 vaccine. Both conserved end residues are part of each CDR3. A D gene is named only where the DNA matches it firmly. Not all rows give a size; the values are once, few, many and, for expanded clones, a class.

j_call: TRBJ2-3; v_call: TRBV20-1; clone_size: once; d_call: TRBD1; cdr3_nt: TGCAGTGCTAGTGGACAGGGGACAGATACGCAGTATTTT; cdr3_aa: CSASGQGTDTQYF
j_call: TRBJ2-2; v_call: TRBV21-1; clone_size: -; d_call: -; cdr3_nt: TGTGCCAGCAGCAAAGGGCCGTCGCGGGAGAACACCGGGGAGCTGTTTTTT; cdr3_aa: CASSKGPSRENTGELFF
j_call: TRBJ1-1; v_call: TRBV9; clone_size: once; d_call: TRBD1; cdr3_nt: TGTGCCAGCAGGGGGACAGGGACGGGAGAAGCTTTCTTT; cdr3_aa: CASRGTGTGEAFF
j_call: TRBJ2-1; v_call: TRBV5-1; clone_size: -; d_call: -; cdr3_nt: TGCGCCAGCAGCTTGCTGGTGGACAATGAGCAGTTCTTC; cdr3_aa: CASSLLVDNEQFF
j_call: TRBJ2-7; v_call: TRBV29-1; clone_size: -; d_call: -; cdr3_nt: TGCAGCGTTGGAGAGTTGTACGAGCAGTACTTC; cdr3_aa: CSVGELYEQYF
j_call: TRBJ2-2; v_call: TRBV11-2; clone_size: few; d_call: -; cdr3_nt: TGTGCCAGCAGCTCCTCGGGGAACGGGGAGCTGTTTTTT; cdr3_aa: CASSSSGNGELFF
j_call: TRBJ1-5; v_call: TRBV3-1/TRBV3-2; clone_size: -; d_call: -; cdr3_nt: TGTGCCAGCAGCCAAGGGGGGCAGGGTGGCGGGCCCCAGCATTTT; cdr3_aa: CASSQGGQGGGPQHF
j_call: TRBJ2-1; v_call: TRBV4-2; clone_size: -; d_call: -; cdr3_nt: TGTGCCAGCAGCCAAGGGCCAGACCCCTACAATGAGCAGTTCTTC; cdr3_aa: CASSQGPDPYNEQFF
j_call: TRBJ1-3; v_call: TRBV27; clone_size: -; d_call: TRBD1; cdr3_nt: TGTGCCAGCAGACCCAACAGGGGACGAAACACCATATATTTT; cdr3_aa: CASRPNRGRNTIYF
j_call: TRBJ1-2; v_call: TRBV27; clone_size: -; d_call: TRBD1; cdr3_nt: TGTGCCAGCAGTTTTTCGACAGGGGCGGGTGAGGGCTACACCTTC; cdr3_aa: CASSFSTGAGEGYTF
j_call: TRBJ1-1; v_call: TRBV3-1/TRBV3-2; clone_size: -; d_call: -; cdr3_nt: TGTGCCAGCAGCCAAGCTGCGGCGGGGGAAGCTTTCTTT; cdr3_aa: CASSQAAAGEAFF